The present entry profiles one T cell receptor (beta chain) with its context. Regarding time point: week 3, after first cycle of checkpoint inhibitor. Data came from immunoSEQ multiplex PCR; TCRdb stores just in-frame clones and leaves some out. Of about 11,000 clones in the sample, about 89% were seen once. CDR3 size: 12 residues. Trimming took off 0 bases at V and 15 bases at J, with 9 bases between the two ends. CDR1 and CDR2 from the germline V gene are MNHEY and SVGAGI. This sample is drawn from a study of blood T cell dynamics during melanoma immunotherapy. The sequenced sample was blood, obtained from a patient treated with checkpoint blockade. The TCR was taken from a human donor with melanoma. The chain carries TRBV6-5 and TRBJ1-6; no reliable D call. CDR3 coding DNA: TGTGCCAGCAGTTACTCGAAGGGTATCCTCCACTTT. It translates to CASSYSKGILHF.